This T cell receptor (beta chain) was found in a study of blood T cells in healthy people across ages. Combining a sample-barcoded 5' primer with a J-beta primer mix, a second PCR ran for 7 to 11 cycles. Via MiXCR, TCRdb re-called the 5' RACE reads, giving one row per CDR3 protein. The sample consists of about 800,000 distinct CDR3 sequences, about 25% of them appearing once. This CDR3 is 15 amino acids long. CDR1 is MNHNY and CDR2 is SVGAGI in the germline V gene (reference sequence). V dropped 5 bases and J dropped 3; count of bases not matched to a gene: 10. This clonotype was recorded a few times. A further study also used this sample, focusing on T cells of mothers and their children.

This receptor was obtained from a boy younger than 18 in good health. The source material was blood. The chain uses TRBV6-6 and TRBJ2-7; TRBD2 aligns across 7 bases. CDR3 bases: TGTGCCAGCAGTGGGACTACCACCACCCTCTACGAGCAGTACTTC. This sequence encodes CASSGTTTTLYEQYF.